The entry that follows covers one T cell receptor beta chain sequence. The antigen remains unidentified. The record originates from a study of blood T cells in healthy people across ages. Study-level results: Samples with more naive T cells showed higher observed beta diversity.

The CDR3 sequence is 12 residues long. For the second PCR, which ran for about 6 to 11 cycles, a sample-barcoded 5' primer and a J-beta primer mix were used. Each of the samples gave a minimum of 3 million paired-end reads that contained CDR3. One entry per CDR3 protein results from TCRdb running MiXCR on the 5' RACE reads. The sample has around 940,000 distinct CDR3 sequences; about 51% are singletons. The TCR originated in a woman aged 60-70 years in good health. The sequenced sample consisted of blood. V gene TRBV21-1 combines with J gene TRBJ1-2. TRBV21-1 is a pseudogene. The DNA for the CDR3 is TGTGCCAGCACCGAGAGAGGAAAAGGCTACACCTTC. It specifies CASTERGKGYTF.